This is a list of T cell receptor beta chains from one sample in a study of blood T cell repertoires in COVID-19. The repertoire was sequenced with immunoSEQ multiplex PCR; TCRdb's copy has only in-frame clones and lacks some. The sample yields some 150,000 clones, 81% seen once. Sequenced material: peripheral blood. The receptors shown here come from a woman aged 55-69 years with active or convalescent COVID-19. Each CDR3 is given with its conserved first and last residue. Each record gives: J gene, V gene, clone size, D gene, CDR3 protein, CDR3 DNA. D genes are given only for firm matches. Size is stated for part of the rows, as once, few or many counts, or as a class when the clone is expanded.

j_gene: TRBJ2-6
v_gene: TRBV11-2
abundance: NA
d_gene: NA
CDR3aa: CASSLKRDRRANVLTF
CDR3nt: TGTGCCAGCAGCTTAAAACGTGACAGGAGGGCCAACGTCCTGACTTTC

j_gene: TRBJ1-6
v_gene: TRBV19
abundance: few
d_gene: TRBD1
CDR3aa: CASTGGQGSNSPLHF
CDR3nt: TGTGCCAGTACCGGCGGACAGGGGTCCAATTCACCCCTCCACTTT

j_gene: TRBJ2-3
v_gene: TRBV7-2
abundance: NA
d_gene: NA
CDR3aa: CASSLGRGGGDTQYF
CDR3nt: TGTGCCAGCAGCTTAGGAAGGGGGGGAGGAGATACGCAGTATTTT

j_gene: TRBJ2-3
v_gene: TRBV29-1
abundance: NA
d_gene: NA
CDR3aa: CSARDSPLIGTQYF
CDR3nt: TGCAGCGCACGGGACTCCCCTTTGATAGGTACGCAGTATTTT

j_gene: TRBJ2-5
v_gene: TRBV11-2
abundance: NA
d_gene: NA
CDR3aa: CASSLGRAGAGETQYF
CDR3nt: TGTGCCAGCAGCTTGGGGAGGGCGGGGGCCGGAGAGACCCAGTACTTC

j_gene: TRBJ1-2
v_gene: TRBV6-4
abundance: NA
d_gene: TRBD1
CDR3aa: CASSDYGTGTPALRGYTF
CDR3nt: TGTGCCAGCAGTGACTATGGGACAGGTACCCCAGCTCTTCGGGGCTACACCTTC

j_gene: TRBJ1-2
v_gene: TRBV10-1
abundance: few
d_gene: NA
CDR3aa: CASSESGGDYGYTF
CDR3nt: TGCGCCAGCAGTGAAAGCGGCGGGGACTATGGCTACACCTTC

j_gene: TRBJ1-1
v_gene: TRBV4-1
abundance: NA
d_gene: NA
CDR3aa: CASSQVGRGGPEAFF
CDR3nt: TGCGCCAGCAGCCAAGTGGGGCGGGGTGGCCCTGAAGCTTTCTTT

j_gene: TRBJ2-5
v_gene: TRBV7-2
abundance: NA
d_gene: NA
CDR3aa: CASSLAQARRETQYF
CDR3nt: TGTGCCAGCAGCTTAGCGCAGGCTCGCCGGGAGACCCAGTACTTC

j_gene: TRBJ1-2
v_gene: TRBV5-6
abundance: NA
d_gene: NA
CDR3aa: CASSLDVGSNYGYTF
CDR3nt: TGTGCCAGCAGCTTGGACGTAGGGAGTAACTATGGCTACACCTTC

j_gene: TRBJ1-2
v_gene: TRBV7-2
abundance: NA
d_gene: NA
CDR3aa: CASSLVYGGNYGYTF
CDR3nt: TGTGCCAGCAGCTTAGTATACGGTGGTAACTATGGCTACACCTTC

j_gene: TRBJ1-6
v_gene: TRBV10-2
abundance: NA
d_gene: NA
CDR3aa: CASRLDSDNSPLHF
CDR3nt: TGCGCCAGCAGATTAGACAGTGATAATTCACCCCTCCACTTT

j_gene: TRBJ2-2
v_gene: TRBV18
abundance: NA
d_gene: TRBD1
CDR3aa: CASSLRQGPNTGELFF
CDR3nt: TGTGCCAGCTCACTTCGACAGGGACCGAACACCGGGGAGCTGTTTTTT

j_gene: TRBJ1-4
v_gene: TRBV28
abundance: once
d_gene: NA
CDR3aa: CASSLRGSTNEKLFF
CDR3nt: TGTGCCAGCAGTTTAAGGGGTTCAACTAATGAAAAACTGTTTTTT

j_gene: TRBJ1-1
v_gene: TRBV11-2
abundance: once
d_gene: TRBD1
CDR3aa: CASSPRTGNTEAFF
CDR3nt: TGTGCCAGCAGCCCCCGGACAGGGAACACTGAAGCTTTCTTT

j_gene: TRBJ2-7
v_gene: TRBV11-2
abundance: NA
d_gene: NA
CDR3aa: CASSLGAAGLYEQYF
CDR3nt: TGTGCCAGCAGCTTAGGCGCGGCGGGGCTATACGAGCAGTACTTC

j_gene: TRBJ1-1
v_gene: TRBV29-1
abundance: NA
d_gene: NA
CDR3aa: CSVGRGGDTEAFF
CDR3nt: TGCAGCGTTGGGCGGGGAGGGGACACTGAAGCTTTCTTT

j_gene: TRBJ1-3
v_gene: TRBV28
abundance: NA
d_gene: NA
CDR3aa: CASSPPTGFENTIYF
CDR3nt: TGTGCCAGCAGCCCCCCCACAGGGTTCGAAAACACCATATATTTT

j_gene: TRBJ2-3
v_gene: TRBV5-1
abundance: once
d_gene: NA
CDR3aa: CASSLTYREIPDTQYF
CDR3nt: TGCGCCAGCAGCTTAACGTACAGGGAAATCCCAGATACGCAGTATTTT

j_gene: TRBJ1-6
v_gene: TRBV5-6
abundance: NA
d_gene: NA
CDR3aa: CASSLGGSMQGANSPLHF
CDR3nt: TGTGCCAGCAGCTTGGGGGGCTCTATGCAGGGTGCTAATTCACCCCTCCACTTT

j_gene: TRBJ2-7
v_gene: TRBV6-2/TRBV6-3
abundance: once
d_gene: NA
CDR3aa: CASSYSSFEQYF
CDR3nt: TGTGCCAGCAGTTATTCCTCTTTTGAGCAGTACTTC

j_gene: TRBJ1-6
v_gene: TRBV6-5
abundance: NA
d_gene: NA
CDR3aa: CASSYGTGRDSPLHF
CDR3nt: TGTGCCAGCAGTTACGGCACAGGTCGGGATTCACCCCTCCACTTT

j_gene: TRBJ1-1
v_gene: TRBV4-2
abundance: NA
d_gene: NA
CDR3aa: CASSQVRGLNTEAFF
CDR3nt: TGTGCCAGCAGCCAAGTCCGGGGATTAAACACTGAAGCTTTCTTT

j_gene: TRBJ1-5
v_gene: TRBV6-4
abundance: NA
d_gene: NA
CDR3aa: CATGEDRRHQPQHF
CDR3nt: TGTGCCACAGGGGAAGACAGGAGGCATCAGCCCCAGCATTTT

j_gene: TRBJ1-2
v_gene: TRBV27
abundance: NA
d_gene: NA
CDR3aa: CASSHDRSNYGYTF
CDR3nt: TGTGCCAGCAGCCACGACAGGAGTAATTATGGCTACACCTTC

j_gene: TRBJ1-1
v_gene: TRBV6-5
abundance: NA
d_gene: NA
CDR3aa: CASTAVGVGTEAFF
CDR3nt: TGTGCCAGCACCGCTGTGGGAGTGGGGACTGAAGCTTTCTTT

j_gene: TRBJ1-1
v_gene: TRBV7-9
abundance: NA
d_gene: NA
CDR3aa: CASSHSGGTLEAFF
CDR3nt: TGTGCCAGCAGCCACTCCGGGGGTACCCTTGAAGCTTTCTTT

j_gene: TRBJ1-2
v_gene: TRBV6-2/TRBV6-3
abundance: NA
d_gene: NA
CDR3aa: CASSYSDFGRGYTF
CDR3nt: TGTGCCAGCAGTTACTCAGATTTTGGTCGGGGCTACACCTTC

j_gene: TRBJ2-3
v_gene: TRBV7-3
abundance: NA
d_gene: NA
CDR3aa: CASSSVGADTQYF
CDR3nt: TGTGCCAGCAGCTCCGTGGGAGCAGATACGCAGTATTTT

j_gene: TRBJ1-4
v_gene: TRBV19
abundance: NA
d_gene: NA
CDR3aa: CASSIAGLGEKLFF
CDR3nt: TGTGCCAGTAGTATCGCAGGGTTAGGTGAAAAACTGTTTTTT

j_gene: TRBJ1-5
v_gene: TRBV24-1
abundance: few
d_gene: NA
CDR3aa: CATRPGGEGNQPQHF
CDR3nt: TGTGCCACCCGGCCGGGTGGTGAAGGCAATCAGCCCCAGCATTTT

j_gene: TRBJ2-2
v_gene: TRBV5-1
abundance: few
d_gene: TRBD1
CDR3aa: CASRGQGAIGELFF
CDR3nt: TGCGCCAGCAGGGGACAGGGGGCTATCGGGGAGCTGTTTTTT

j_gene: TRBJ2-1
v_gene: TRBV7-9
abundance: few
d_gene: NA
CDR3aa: CASSSTTAGIHNEQFF
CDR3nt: TGTGCCAGCAGCTCCACAACGGCGGGAATACACAATGAGCAGTTCTTC

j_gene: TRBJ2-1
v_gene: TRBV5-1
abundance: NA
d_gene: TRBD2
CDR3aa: CASSLAAGTSNKFF
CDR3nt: TGCGCCAGCAGCTTGGCCGCCGGGACTAGCAATAAGTTCTTC

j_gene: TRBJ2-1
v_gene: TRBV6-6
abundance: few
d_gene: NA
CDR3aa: CASSYSRGLYNEQFF
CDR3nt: TGTGCCAGCAGTTACTCCCGGGGACTCTACAATGAGCAGTTCTTC

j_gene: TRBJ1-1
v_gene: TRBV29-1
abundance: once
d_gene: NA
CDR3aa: CSGSRRGGTEAFF
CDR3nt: TGCAGCGGATCACGGAGGGGGGGCACTGAAGCTTTCTTT

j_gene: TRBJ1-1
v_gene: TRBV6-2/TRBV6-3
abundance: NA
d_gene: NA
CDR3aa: CASSFSQYTEAFF
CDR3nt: TGTGCCAGCAGTTTTTCACAGTACACTGAAGCTTTCTTT

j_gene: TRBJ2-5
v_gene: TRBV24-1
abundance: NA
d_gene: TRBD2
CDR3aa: CATSGTGLAGFETQYF
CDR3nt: TGTGCCACCAGTGGAACCGGACTAGCGGGATTTGAGACCCAGTACTTC

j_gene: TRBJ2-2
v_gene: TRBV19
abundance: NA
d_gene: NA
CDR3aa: CASSTAGGNTGELFF
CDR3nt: TGTGCCAGTAGTACCGCCGGGGGGAACACCGGGGAGCTGTTTTTT

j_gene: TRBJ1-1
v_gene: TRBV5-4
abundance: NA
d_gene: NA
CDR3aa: CASSLGGSTEAFF
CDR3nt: TGTGCCAGCAGCTTGGGGGGCAGCACTGAAGCTTTCTTT

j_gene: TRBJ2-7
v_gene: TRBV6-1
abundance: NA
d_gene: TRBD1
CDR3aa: CASSDTGTGSYEQYF
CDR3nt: TGTGCCAGCAGTGATACCGGGACAGGTTCCTACGAGCAGTACTTC

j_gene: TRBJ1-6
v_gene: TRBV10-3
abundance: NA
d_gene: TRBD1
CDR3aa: CAIQETGEVPLHF
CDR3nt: TGTGCCATCCAAGAGACAGGGGAGGTACCCCTCCACTTT

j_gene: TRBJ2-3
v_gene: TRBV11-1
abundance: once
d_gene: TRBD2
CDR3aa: CASSQKTSGFSDTQYF
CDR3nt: TGTGCCAGCAGCCAGAAGACTAGCGGGTTTTCAGATACGCAGTATTTT

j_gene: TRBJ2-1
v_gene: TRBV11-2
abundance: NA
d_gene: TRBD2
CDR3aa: CASSFPHAGGSNEQFF
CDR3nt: TGTGCCAGCAGCTTCCCCCATGCGGGAGGAAGCAATGAGCAGTTCTTC

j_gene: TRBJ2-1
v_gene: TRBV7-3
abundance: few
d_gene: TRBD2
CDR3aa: CASSLPLAGGYNEQFF
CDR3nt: TGTGCCAGCAGCTTACCACTAGCGGGGGGCTACAATGAGCAGTTCTTC

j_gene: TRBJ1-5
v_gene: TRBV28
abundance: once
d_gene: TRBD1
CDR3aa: CASSMGQGNQPQHF
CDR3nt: TGTGCCAGCAGTATGGGACAGGGAAATCAGCCCCAGCATTTT

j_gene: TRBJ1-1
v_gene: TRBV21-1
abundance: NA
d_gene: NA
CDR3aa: CASSKVGRENTEAFF
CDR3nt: TGTGCCAGCAGCAAAGTCGGCAGGGAGAACACTGAAGCTTTCTTT

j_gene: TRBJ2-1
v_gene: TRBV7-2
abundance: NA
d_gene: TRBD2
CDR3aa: CASSLAEAGGRFEQFF
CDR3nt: TGTGCCAGCAGCTTAGCGGAAGCGGGAGGGCGGTTTGAGCAGTTCTTC

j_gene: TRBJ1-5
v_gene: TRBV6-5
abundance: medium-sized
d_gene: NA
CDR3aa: CASAPRSGGNQPQHF
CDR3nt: TGTGCCAGCGCCCCCCGGTCGGGGGGCAATCAGCCCCAGCATTTT

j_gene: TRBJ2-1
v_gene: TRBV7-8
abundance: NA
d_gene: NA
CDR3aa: CASSHTLNEQFF
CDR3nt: TGTGCCAGCAGCCATACTTTGAATGAGCAGTTCTTC

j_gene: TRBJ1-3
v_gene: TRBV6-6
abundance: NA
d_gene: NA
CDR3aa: CAAGGSSGNTIYF
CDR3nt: TGTGCCGCCGGCGGGAGCTCTGGAAACACCATATATTTT

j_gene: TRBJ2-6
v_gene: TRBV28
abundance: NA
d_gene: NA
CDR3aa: CASSSGPSGANVLTF
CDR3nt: TGTGCCAGCAGCTCAGGGCCCTCTGGGGCCAACGTCCTGACTTTC

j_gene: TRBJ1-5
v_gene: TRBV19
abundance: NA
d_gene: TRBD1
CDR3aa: CASSRQGMNQPQHF
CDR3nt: TGTGCCAGTAGTCGACAGGGGATGAATCAGCCCCAGCATTTT